This TCR beta chain was sequenced for a study of beta chain features in type 1 diabetes. Overall study context: No patient-donor differences in age, gender, total cells or subset yield. The study, taken as a whole, reports: In type 1 diabetes patients, VDJ junctions had fewer insertions; deletions at these junctions were more frequent. Among all four CD4+ subsets, Type 1 diabetes patients had TCRB CDR3s that were moderately but significantly shorter. In the patient group, naive, central memory and Treg TCRB repertoires seemed more alike than in the healthy donor group.

Via the markers CD45RO/CCR7/CD25/CD127/CD95/CD27, stem cell-like memory, regulatory, central memory and naive CD4+ cells were sorted. The CDR3 extends over 15 amino acids. From germline, CDR1 is SGHRS and CDR2 YFSETQ. The ends were cut back, 1 base at V and 4 bases at J, with 14 bases in the middle. Reverse transcription of all isolated RNA meant that expressed TCRB transcripts were sequenced. Using immunoSEQ multiplex PCR, the repertoire was profiled, and TCRdb retains in-frame clones only, with some absent. This sample has about 340,000 clones, with approximately 13% found just once. This clone was detected a few times. Its antigen is currently unknown.

Material for sequencing was naive CD4+ T cells from blood. The chain uses TRBV5-1 and TRBJ1-2; possible D gene TRBD1, 5 bases. The sequence derives from a woman under 30 with type 1 diabetes. The CDR3 loop is CASSLPVPDSYGYTF. CDR3 DNA sequence: TGCGCCAGCAGCTTGCCGGTCCCAGACAGCTATGGCTACACCTTC.